The source of this T cell receptor beta chain is a study of T-cell memory formation after mild COVID-19. Across the whole study: The two donors had largely donor-specific TCR clusters.

Amplification by 5'RACE using constant-segment primers produced TCR alpha and TCR beta cDNA libraries that carried sample barcodes and UMIs. TCRdb reanalysed the 5' RACE reads using MiXCR and keeps one entry per CDR3 protein. The table has just under 550,000 distinct CDR3 sequences, approximately 20% seen once. J was trimmed by 0 bases and V by 6 bases; bases with no gene match: 8. The length of the CDR3 is 16 residues. This clonotype has a handful of counts. The sample comprised PBMCs or a T cell subset sorted from them (not recorded which). The sequence came from an adult woman who had mild COVID-19 (a few samples of this study predate the infection). Cell type and time point are not known. V is TRBV12-3 or TRBV12-4 and J is TRBJ2-7; 10 nucleotides match TRBD2. CDR3: CASRLTSGASSYEQYF. DNA for the CDR3: TGTGCCAGCAGGCTTACTAGCGGGGCCAGCTCCTACGAGCAGTACTTC.